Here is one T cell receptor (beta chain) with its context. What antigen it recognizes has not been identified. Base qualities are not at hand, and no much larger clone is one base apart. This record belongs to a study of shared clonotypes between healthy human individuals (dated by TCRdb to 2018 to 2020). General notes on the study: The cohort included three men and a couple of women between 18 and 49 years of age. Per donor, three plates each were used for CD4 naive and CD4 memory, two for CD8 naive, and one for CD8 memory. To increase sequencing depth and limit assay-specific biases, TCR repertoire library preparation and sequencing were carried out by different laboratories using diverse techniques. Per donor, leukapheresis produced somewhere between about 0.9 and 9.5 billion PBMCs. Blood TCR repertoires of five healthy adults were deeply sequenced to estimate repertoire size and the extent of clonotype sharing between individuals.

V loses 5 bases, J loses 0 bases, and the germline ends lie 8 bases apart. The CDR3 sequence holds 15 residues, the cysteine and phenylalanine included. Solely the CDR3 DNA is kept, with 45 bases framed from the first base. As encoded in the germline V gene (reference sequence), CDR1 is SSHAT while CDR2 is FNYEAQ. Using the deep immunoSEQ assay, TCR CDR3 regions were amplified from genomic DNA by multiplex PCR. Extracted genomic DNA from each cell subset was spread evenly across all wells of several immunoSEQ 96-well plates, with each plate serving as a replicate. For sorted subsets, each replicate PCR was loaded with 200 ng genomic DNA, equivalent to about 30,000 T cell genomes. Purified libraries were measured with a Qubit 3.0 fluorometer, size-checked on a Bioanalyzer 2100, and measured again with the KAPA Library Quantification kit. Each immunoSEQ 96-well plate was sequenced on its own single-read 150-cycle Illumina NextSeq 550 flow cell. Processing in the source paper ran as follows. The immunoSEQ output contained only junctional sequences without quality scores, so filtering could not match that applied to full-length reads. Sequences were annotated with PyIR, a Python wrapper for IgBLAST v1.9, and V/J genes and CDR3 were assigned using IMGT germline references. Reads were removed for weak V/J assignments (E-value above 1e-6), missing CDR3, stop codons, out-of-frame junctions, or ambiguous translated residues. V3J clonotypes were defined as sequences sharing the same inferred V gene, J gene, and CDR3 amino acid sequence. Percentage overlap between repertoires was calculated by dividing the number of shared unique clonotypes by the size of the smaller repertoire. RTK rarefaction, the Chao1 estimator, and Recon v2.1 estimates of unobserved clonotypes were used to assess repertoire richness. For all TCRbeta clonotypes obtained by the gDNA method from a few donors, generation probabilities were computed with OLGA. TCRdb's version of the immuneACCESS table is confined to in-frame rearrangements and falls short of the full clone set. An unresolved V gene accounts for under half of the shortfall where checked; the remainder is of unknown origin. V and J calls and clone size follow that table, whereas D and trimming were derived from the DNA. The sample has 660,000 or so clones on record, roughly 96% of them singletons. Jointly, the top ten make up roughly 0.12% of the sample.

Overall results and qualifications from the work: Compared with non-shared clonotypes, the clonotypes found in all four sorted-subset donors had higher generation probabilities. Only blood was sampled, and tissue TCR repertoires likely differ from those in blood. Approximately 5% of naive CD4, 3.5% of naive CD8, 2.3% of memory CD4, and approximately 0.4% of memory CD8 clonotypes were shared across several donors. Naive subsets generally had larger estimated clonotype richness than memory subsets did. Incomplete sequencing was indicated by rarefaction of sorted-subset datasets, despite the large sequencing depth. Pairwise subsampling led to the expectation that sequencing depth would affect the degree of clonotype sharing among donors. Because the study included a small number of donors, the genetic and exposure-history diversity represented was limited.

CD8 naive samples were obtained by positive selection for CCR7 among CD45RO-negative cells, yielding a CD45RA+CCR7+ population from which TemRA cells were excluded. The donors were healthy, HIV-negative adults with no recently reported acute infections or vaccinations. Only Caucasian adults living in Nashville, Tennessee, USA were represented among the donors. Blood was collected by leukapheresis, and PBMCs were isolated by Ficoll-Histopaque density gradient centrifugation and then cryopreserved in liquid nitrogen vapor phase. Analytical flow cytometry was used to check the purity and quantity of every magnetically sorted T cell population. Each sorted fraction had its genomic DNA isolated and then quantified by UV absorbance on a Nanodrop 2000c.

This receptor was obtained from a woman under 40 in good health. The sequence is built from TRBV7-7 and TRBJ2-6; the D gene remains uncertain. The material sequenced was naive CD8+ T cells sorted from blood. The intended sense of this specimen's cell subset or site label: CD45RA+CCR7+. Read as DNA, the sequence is TGTGCCAGCAGCCCCAGAGACTCTGGGGCCAACGTCCTGACTTTC. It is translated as CASSPRDSGANVLTF.